The 29 T cell receptor beta chains listed next were all sequenced from one sample in a study of T cells in Graves' hyperthyroidism and ophthalmopathy. From RNA transcripts, TCR beta CDR3 regions were amplified. Primed by the HTBI set, a first-round RT-PCR was run on the TCR CDR3. Via MiXCR, TCRdb re-called the multiplex PCR reads, giving one row per CDR3 protein. The sample lists about 420,000 distinct CDR3 sequences; about a sixth were seen once. The sample was blood. Every receptor here comes from a woman aged 18-29 years with Graves' hyperthyroidism.

This clonotype has more than one count but fewer than ten. The J gene is TRBJ2-5, the V gene TRBV13; possibly TRBD1 for D (6 bases). Trimming pared 5 bases from V and 2 bases from J, leaving 18 bases between. The CDR3 covers 16 residues. CDR1 and CDR2 from the germline V gene are PRHDT and FYEKMQ (reference sequence). This CDR3 reads CASSQRAGAPQETQYF. The CDR3 DNA reads as TGTGCCAGCAGCCAAAGAGCAGGGGCACCACAAGAGACCCAGTACTTC.

The CDR3 sequence is CASRQTGRETQYF. CDR3 DNA: TGTGCCAGCAGACAGACAGGGCGAGAGACCCAGTACTTC. V is TRBV12-3 or TRBV12-4 and J is TRBJ2-5; 7 positions match TRBD1. This CDR3 region has 13 residues. V was clipped by 6 bases and J by 4 bases; unmatched bases: 5.

This clonotype was seen many times. The junction departs from germline at one end; a sequencing error may be responsible. The chain links TRBV20-1 to TRBJ2-3; D gene ambiguous. This CDR3 is 10 amino acids long. CDR1 DFQATT and CDR2 SNEGSKA come from the germline V gene (reference sequence). The CDR3 loop is CSALAETQYF. CDR3 in DNA: TGCAGTGCACTCGCAGAAACGCAGTATTTT.

This clonotype was observed many times. This chain joins TRBV29-1 and TRBJ2-2, with TRBD1 matching over 9 bases. The CDR3 consists of 13 residues. Germline V gives CDR1 SQVTM, CDR2 ANQGSEA. The DNA of the CDR3 is TGCAGTGCCGACAGGGGGTGGACCGGGGAGCTGTTTTTT. Residues: CSADRGWTGELFF.

The CDR3 here is CASSGGWSSYEQYF. DNA for the CDR3: TGTGCCAGCTCAGGGGGTTGGAGCTCCTACGAGCAGTACTTC. The rearrangement uses TRBV9 and TRBJ2-7; 7 nucleotides agree with TRBD1. Trimming removed 7 bases from V and 0 bases from J; junction bases left unmatched: 7. CDR1 and CDR2 from the germline V gene are SGDLS and YYNGEE. The length of the CDR3 is 14 residues.

This clonotype has a count of ten or more. V and J are TRBV6-2 or TRBV6-3 and TRBJ2-1; 8 nucleotides align to TRBD2. V was clipped by 5 bases and J by 3 bases; unmatched bases: 3. CDR1 is MNHEY and CDR2 is SVGEGT in the germline V gene. This CDR3 region has 14 residues. The chain's CDR3 is CASSPSGGYNEQFF. DNA for the CDR3: TGTGCCAGCAGTCCCAGCGGGGGCTACAATGAGCAGTTCTTC.

The rearrangement joins TRBV6-1 to TRBJ2-6; D is possibly TRBD1 or TRBD2 (5 bases each). Germline-derived CDR1 and CDR2 are MNHNS and SASEGT. V dropped 6 bases and J dropped 0 bases, with 15 bases sitting between them. This CDR3 has 17 residues. For the CDR3, the DNA is TGTGCCAGCAGCCCGAGAGGGACCTTCTCTGGGGCCAACGTCCTGACTTTC. Its protein is CASSPRGTFSGANVLTF.

There are many counts of this clonotype. The J gene is TRBJ2-2, the V gene TRBV7-8; D unclear. The CDR3 is made up of 16 amino acids. Germline values: CDR1 SGHVS, CDR2 FQNEAQ. V dropped 3 bases and J dropped 0 bases, with 11 bases sitting between them. The CDR3 protein is CASSLLPDANTGELFF. Written as DNA, the CDR3 is TGTGCCAGCAGCTTGCTCCCCGACGCGAACACCGGGGAGCTGTTTTTT.

This clonotype was picked up a small number of times. The chain uses TRBV12-3 or TRBV12-4 and TRBJ2-7; D possibly uses TRBD1 or TRBD2 (5 bases each). The CDR3 loop spans 14 amino acids. The V gene lost 6 bases and the J gene lost 9 bases, with 21 bases spanning the gap. In DNA form, the CDR3 reads TGTGCCAGCAGCCGGGGCAGTTTAGGCCACGGGCAGTACTTC. It specifies CASSRGSLGHGQYF.

This clonotype has a count of ten or more. The V call is TRBV30, the J call TRBJ1-2, with unresolved D. CDR1 is GTSNPN and CDR2 is SVGIG in the germline V gene (reference sequence). The CDR3 runs to 13 residues. V was clipped by 7 bases and J by 4 bases, with 16 bases between them. Written as DNA, the CDR3 is TGTGCCTCCAGCGGAGGGTCTGGCTATGGCTACACCTTC. Residues: CASSGGSGYGYTF.

In this sample, this clonotype turned up many times. CDR3 in amino acids: CATLQGENTEAFF. As DNA, the CDR3 is TGTGCCACGTTACAGGGTGAGAACACTGAAGCTTTCTTT. V usage is TRBV19 and J usage is TRBJ1-1, with D perhaps matching TRBD1 (6 bases). Germline loops: CDR1 LNHDA, CDR2 SQIVND (reference sequence). This CDR3 region has 13 residues. Trimming pared 10 bases from V and 1 base from J, leaving 13 bases between.

This clonotype was seen ten or more times. Here the CDR3 DNA reads TGTGCCAGCAGCCCTCCGGACAGGGGTGAGGAAAAACTGTTTTTT. It codes for CASSPPDRGEEKLFF. The chain joins TRBV7-9 to TRBJ1-4; 9 positions agree with TRBD1. The CDR3 sequence is 15 residues long. CDR1 and CDR2 (germline): SEHNR, FQNEAQ (reference sequence). J gave up 8 bases and V 5 bases, and 9 bases lay outside the gene matches.

The chain has TRBV12-3 or TRBV12-4 and TRBJ2-3, with TRBD2 identical over 14 bases. The V and J ends lost 1 base and 5 bases, in that order; junction bases with no gene match: 8. This CDR3 is built from 18 residues. CDR3 sequence: CASSLVATSGRAQDTQYF. CDR3 DNA: TGTGCCAGCAGTTTAGTAGCGACTAGCGGGAGGGCCCAAGATACGCAGTATTTT.

Ten or more counts support this clonotype. The gene calls are TRBV7-2 and TRBJ2-3, with a tentative D call TRBD2 (7 bases). The V end was cut by 3 bases, the J end by 4 bases, with 11 bases between. Germline CDR1 is SGHTA and CDR2 is FQGNSA. The CDR3 has 14 residues. In nucleotides, the CDR3 is TGTGCCAGCAGCTTTGAGGGGGGGCCAGATACGCAGTATTTT. Amino acids: CASSFEGGPDTQYF.

At least ten counts were recorded for this clonotype. The V gene is TRBV7-3, the J gene TRBJ2-5; no clear D. The CDR3 loop spans 13 amino acids. The V gene lost 5 bases and the J gene lost 5 bases, with 12 bases spanning the gap. Looked up from germline, CDR1 is SGHTA and CDR2 is FQGTGA. Here the CDR3 DNA reads TGTGCCAGCAGCCTACTGAATTCGGAGACCCAGTACTTC. Translating gives CASSLLNSETQYF. Full variable domain (missing parts from reference TRBV7-3 and TRBJ2-5): GAGVSQTPSNKVTEKGKYVELRCDPISGHTALYWYRQSLGQGPEFLIYFQGTGAADDSGLPNDRFFAVRPEGSVSTLKIQRTERGDSAVYLCASSLLNSETQYFGPGTRLLVL.

The chain couples TRBV18 to TRBJ1-6; the match to TRBD1 covers 7 bases. The CDR3 sequence is 17 residues long. V lost 3 bases and J lost 1; bases outside the gene matches: 6. Looked up from germline, CDR1 is KGHSH and CDR2 is LQKENI. The CDR3 is CASSPADRDSYNSPLHF. CDR3 sequence (DNA): TGTGCCAGCTCACCCGCCGACAGGGATTCCTATAATTCACCCCTCCACTTT.

The rearrangement links TRBV9 to TRBJ2-7; 9 bases match TRBD2. V lost 0 bases to trimming and J lost 0 bases; unmatched junction nucleotides: 4. CDR1 SGDLS and CDR2 YYNGEE come from the germline V gene. This CDR3 region has 16 residues. The CDR3, as DNA: TGTGCCAGCAGCGTAGGTCCGACTAGCGGCTCCTACGAGCAGTACTTC. This encodes CASSVGPTSGSYEQYF.

The chain links TRBV5-5 to TRBJ2-7, with D uncertain. This CDR3 is 16 amino acids long. The V and J ends lost 0 bases and 5 bases respectively, with 18 bases between them. Germline-derived CDR1 and CDR2 are SGHKS and YYEKEE (reference sequence). DNA for the CDR3: TGTGCCAGCAGCTTGGGAATGTATGGGGTAGTCAACGAGCAGTACTTC. This gives the protein CASSLGMYGVVNEQYF.

The chain links TRBV30 to TRBJ1-4, with 7 positions matching TRBD1. This CDR3 has 22 residues. Germline V gene lookup returns CDR1 GTSNPN and CDR2 SVGIG (reference sequence). Germline trimming cut 0 bases from V and 7 bases from J; bases unmatched to any gene: 29. CDR3 amino acids: CAWSVVGARPPGDRVRGEKLFF. Written as DNA, the CDR3 is TGTGCCTGGAGTGTAGTTGGGGCGCGGCCCCCCGGAGACAGGGTCAGGGGTGAAAAACTGTTTTTT.

Ten or more counts support this clonotype. The chain recombines TRBV30 with TRBJ2-1; the D gene is possibly TRBD2 (6 bases). The CDR3 totals 13 residues. The germline CDR1 and CDR2 sequences are GTSNPN and SVGIG (reference sequence). Trimming removed 3 bases at V and 3 bases at J, with 9 bases between. The CDR3 nucleotides are TGTGCCTGGAGGGAGGGGAACTACAATGAGCAGTTCTTC. This encodes CAWREGNYNEQFF.

This clonotype was counted between two and nine times. The gene calls are TRBV12-3 or TRBV12-4 and TRBJ2-2; D not certain. V was shortened by 6 bases and J by 1 base, with 9 bases between the two germline ends. This CDR3 has 14 amino acids. DNA of the CDR3: TGTGCCAGCAGCCCCATGGGGAACACCGGGGAGCTGTTTTTT. Translating it yields CASSPMGNTGELFF.

This sequence joins TRBV7-3 and TRBJ2-3, with 12 bases fitting TRBD2. Germline CDR1 reads SGHTA; CDR2 reads FQGTGA. The CDR3 totals 15 residues. V dropped 5 bases and J dropped 5; count of bases not matched to a gene: 5. The CDR3 sequence is CASSRTSGVQDTQYF. In DNA, the CDR3 is TGTGCCAGCAGCCGGACTAGCGGGGTTCAAGATACGCAGTATTTT.

This clonotype has just a few counts. The genes are TRBV19 and TRBJ2-7, with a tentative D call TRBD2 (6 bases). Per the germline V gene, CDR1 is LNHDA and CDR2 is SQIVND (reference sequence). The CDR3 totals 14 residues. V was pared by 3 bases and J by 3 bases, with 12 bases between. CDR3 coding DNA: TGTGCCAGTAGTATGGTGGGAGGAGGCTACGAGCAGTACTTC. This encodes CASSMVGGGYEQYF. The entire variable domain, with the rest obtained from reference TRBV19 and TRBJ2-7, is as follows: DGGITQSPKYLFRKEGQNVTLSCEQNLNHDAMYWYRQDPGQGLRLIYYSQIVNDFQKGDIAEGYSVSREKKESFPLTVTSAQKNPTAFYLCASSMVGGGYEQYFGPGTRLTVT.

This clonotype was seen a few times. The chain links TRBV5-1 to TRBJ1-6; 9 bases are shared with TRBD1. The CDR3 length is 13 residues. The germline CDR1 and CDR2 sequences are SGHRS and YFSETQ. The V gene end was trimmed by 7 bases and the J gene end by 9 bases; junction bases not matched to a gene: 5. The CDR3 sequence: CASGTGIGSPLHF. The CDR3 DNA is TGCGCCAGCGGGACAGGGATCGGTTCACCCCTCCACTTT.

The chain employs TRBV7-6 and TRBJ2-7; 11 nucleotides agree with TRBD1. The CDR3 extends over 15 amino acids. Germline trimming cut 4 bases from V and 6 bases from J; bases unmatched to any gene: 8. Germline CDR1 is SGHVS and CDR2 is FNYEAQ. The CDR3 bases are TGTGCCAGCAGCTCAGTCCGGGACAGGGGGTTCGAGCAGTACTTC. It yields the protein CASSSVRDRGFEQYF.

This clonotype was recorded many times. The chain carries TRBV19 and TRBJ1-2; possibly TRBD1 for D (6 bases). The germline CDR1 and CDR2 sequences are LNHDA and SQIVND (reference sequence). The CDR3 has 19 amino acids. The ends were cut back, 5 bases at V and 4 bases at J, with 29 bases in the middle. CDR3: CASSPRIRTANFPSYGYTF. The CDR3 nucleotides read TGTGCCAGTAGTCCACGAATTAGGACAGCCAACTTTCCTTCCTATGGCTACACCTTC.

This clonotype was observed once. The V and J genes are TRBV12-3 or TRBV12-4 and TRBJ1-4; D gene uncertain. The length of the CDR3 is 15 residues. Trimming removed 5 bases at V and 0 bases at J, with 10 bases between. The CDR3 DNA reads TGTGCCAGCAGTCCTTTAGGGTCAACTAATGAAAAACTGTTTTTT. It yields the protein CASSPLGSTNEKLFF.

This clonotype was seen repeatedly, ten times or more. This sequence joins TRBV7-9 and TRBJ2-7, with D tentatively TRBD1 (5 bases). The V end was cut by 5 bases, the J end by 0 bases, with 17 bases between. The CDR3 runs 16 residues. Germline loops: CDR1 SEHNR, CDR2 FQNEAQ (reference sequence). CDR3 bases: TGTGCCAGCAGCGTCGGATATGGGGCCGACTCCTACGAGCAGTACTTC. Residues: CASSVGYGADSYEQYF.

This clonotype was seen ten or more times. V usage is TRBV18 and J usage is TRBJ1-5, with D tentatively TRBD1 (6 bases). The CDR3 covers 16 residues. Germline V CDR1 and CDR2: KGHSH, LQKENI. The V end was cut by 6 bases, the J end by 6 bases, with 21 bases between. The CDR3 DNA reads TGTGCCAGCTCCCCAGGACAGTTGGCCTTAGGTCAGCCCCAGCATTTT. Residues: CASSPGQLALGQPQHF.